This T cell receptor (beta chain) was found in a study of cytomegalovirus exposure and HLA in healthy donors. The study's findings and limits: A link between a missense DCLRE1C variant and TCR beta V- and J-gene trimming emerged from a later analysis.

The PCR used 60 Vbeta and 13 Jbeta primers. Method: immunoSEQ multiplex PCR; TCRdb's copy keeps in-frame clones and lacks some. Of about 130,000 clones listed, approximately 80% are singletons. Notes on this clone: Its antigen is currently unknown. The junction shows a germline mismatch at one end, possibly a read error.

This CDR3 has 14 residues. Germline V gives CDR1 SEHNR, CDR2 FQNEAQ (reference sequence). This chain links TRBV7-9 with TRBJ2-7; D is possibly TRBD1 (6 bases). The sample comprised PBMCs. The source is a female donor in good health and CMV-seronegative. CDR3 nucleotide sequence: TGTGCCAGCAGCTTTTCGGACAGTCGTATCGAGGAGTACTTC. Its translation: CASSFSDSRIEEYF.